Reported below is one TCR beta chain. The data belong to a study of T cell changes during pregnancy in multiple sclerosis. Only in-frame clones appear in the TCRdb table, and some are missing; sequencing was by immunoSEQ multiplex PCR. The data show tens of thousands of clones, approximately 89% seen once. This clonotype originated in a female donor in good health, enrolled as a control in a pregnancy study. The sample in question was peripheral blood, obtained in the first trimester of pregnancy.

The CDR3 region has the DNA TGTGCCAGCAACCTGACTAGCGGGAGATTGTTCTTC. This sequence encodes CASNLTSGRLFF. The chain is built from TRBV6-6 and TRBJ2-1; 12 bases line up with TRBD2. CDR3 length equals 12 residues. Per the germline V gene, CDR1 is MNHNY and CDR2 is SVGAGI (reference sequence). The junction had 7 bases not matched to a gene; V was cut back by 7 bases and J by 15 bases.